Below, 11 T cell receptor beta chains from the same sample are listed, as sequenced in a study of blood T cell repertoires in COVID-19. Sequencing used immunoSEQ multiplex PCR; TCRdb keeps in-frame clones, though not all of them. The sample shows around 140,000 clones, approximately 80% of them seen only once. Sequenced input: peripheral blood. These receptors came from a human donor in a cohort sampled during active COVID-19.

The chain couples TRBV5-1 to TRBJ2-1, with 11 positions matching TRBD1. The CDR3 loop spans 15 amino acids. Germline V lookup: CDR1 SGHRS, CDR2 YFSETQ. The V and J ends lost 4 bases and 7 bases, in that order; junction bases with no gene match: 7. CDR3 protein: CASSLGQGAGNEQFF. CDR3 bases: TGCGCCAGCAGCCTAGGACAGGGGGCTGGGAATGAGCAGTTCTTC.

The chain joins TRBV4-1 to TRBJ2-7; TRBD1 aligns across 7 bases. V was pared by 3 bases and J by 3 bases, with 2 bases of the junction left unmatched. The CDR3 is 13 residues long. Germline loops: CDR1 MGHRA, CDR2 YSYEKL. The CDR3 DNA sequence: TGCGCCAGCAGCCAGACAGGGTTCTACGAGCAGTACTTC. The encoded protein is CASSQTGFYEQYF.

The rearrangement links TRBV7-3 to TRBJ2-1; TRBD2 matches 16 bases. After removal of 1 base from V and 7 bases from J, the junction contained 22 bases not matched to a gene. CDR3 length: 23 amino acids. Germline CDR1 reads SGHTA; CDR2 reads FQGTGA. The CDR3 reads CASSLIGVLGGTSGRAGYNEQFF. The CDR3 DNA sequence: TGTGCCAGCAGCTTAATAGGGGTCTTGGGGGGGACTAGCGGGAGGGCCGGTTATAATGAGCAGTTCTTC.

CDR3 sequence reads: CASSPITGTGGYYEQYF. CDR3 nucleotides: TGTGCCAGCTCACCAATCACCGGGACAGGGGGCTACTACGAGCAGTACTTC. V is TRBV18 and J is TRBJ2-7, with 12 bases matching TRBD1. Germline V gene data show CDR1 as KGHSH and CDR2 as LQKENI. The CDR3 runs to 17 residues. The J segment lost 3 bases and the V segment lost 2 bases, leaving 8 bases of the junction unmatched.

The chain links TRBV5-1 to TRBJ2-5, with 11 bases identical to TRBD1. Looked up from germline, CDR1 is SGHRS and CDR2 is YFSETQ. CDR3 size: 16 residues. J gave up 1 base and V 4 bases, and 6 bases lay outside the gene matches. The DNA for the CDR3 is TGCGCCAGCAGCCCCCGGGACAGGGGGGTCCAAGAGACCCAGTACTTC. Translation: CASSPRDRGVQETQYF.

This clone showed up just once. The chain employs TRBV29-1 and TRBJ1-1; D remains unclear. The CDR3 totals 14 residues. The germline V and J ends were trimmed by 5 bases and 1 base, with 14 bases remaining between them. CDR1 and CDR2 (germline): SQVTM, ANQGSEA. DNA for the CDR3: TGCAGCGTTCTCTACGTGGTTGGGAACACTGAAGCTTTCTTT. Its translation is CSVLYVVGNTEAFF.

V usage is TRBV2 and J usage is TRBJ2-4, with TRBD2 matching over 7 bases. V trimming: 7 bases; J trimming: 0 bases; junction bases outside the gene matches: 12. This CDR3 comprises 17 residues. Germline V CDR1 and CDR2: SNHLY, FYNNEI. CDR3: CASTAPGGIKAKNIQYF. The CDR3, as DNA: TGTGCCAGCACGGCCCCCGGGGGGATAAAAGCCAAAAACATTCAGTACTTC. The full variable domain, in which reference TRBV2 and TRBJ2-4 provide the parts outside the CDR3, is EPEVTQTPSHQVTQMGQEVILRCVPISNHLYFYWYRQILGQKVEFLVSFYNNEISEKSEIFDDQFSVERPDGSNFTLKIRSTKLEDSAMYFCASTAPGGIKAKNIQYFGAGTRLSVL.

This sequence joins TRBV4-3 and TRBJ2-7, with 9 nucleotides matching TRBD2. V dropped 0 bases and J dropped 5; count of bases not matched to a gene: 11. Germline V gene lookup returns CDR1 LGHNA and CDR2 YSLEER. The CDR3 is 17 residues long. CDR3 loop: CASSQDFGGTSIHEQYF. As DNA, the CDR3 is TGCGCCAGCAGCCAAGATTTTGGTGGGACTAGCATCCACGAGCAGTACTTC.

The chain carries TRBV18 and TRBJ2-1; no firm D call. The CDR3 contains 12 residues. Between the trimmed V and J ends, which lost 3 bases and 7 bases, there was a span of 7 bases. CDR1 and CDR2 (germline): KGHSH, LQKENI. CDR3 sequence: CASSPGLNEQFF. DNA of the CDR3: TGTGCCAGCTCACCCGGGTTGAATGAGCAGTTCTTC.

The table lists this clone with a count of one. The chain recombines TRBV2 with TRBJ2-2, with TRBD1 matching 9 bases. The CDR3 has 15 amino acids. The V gene end was trimmed by 7 bases and the J gene end by 5 bases; junction bases not matched to a gene: 8. Germline values: CDR1 SNHLY, CDR2 FYNNEI. In DNA, the CDR3 is TGTGCCAGCAAGGGGACAGGGTCGAGGACCGGGGAGCTGTTTTTT. This translates into CASKGTGSRTGELFF.

This clone is a singleton in its sample. V gene TRBV21-1 combines with J gene TRBJ2-1; TRBD1 is the table's D call, not checked against the DNA. TRBV21-1 is tagged as a pseudogene. This CDR3 spans 12 amino acids. CDR3 region: CASIRVRNEQFF. CDR3 sequence (DNA): TGTGCCAGCATCAGGGTCCGGAATGAGCAGTTCTTC.